This T cell receptor (beta chain) was identified in a study of CDR3 diversity in severe acne. Trimming took 1 base from V and 3 from J, leaving 4 bases between them. CDR1 and CDR2 from the germline V gene are LGHNT and FRNRAP. There are 12 residues in the CDR3. One entry per CDR3 protein results from TCRdb running MiXCR on the PCR reads. The sample lists tens of thousands of distinct CDR3 sequences; 51% were seen once. The TCR comes from a male donor in good health, without acne. The gene calls are TRBV12-5 and TRBJ2-7; D gene ambiguous. Sequenced material: blood. The chain's CDR3 is CASGLELYEQYF. The CDR3 bases are TGTGCTAGTGGTTTGGAACTCTACGAGCAGTACTTC.